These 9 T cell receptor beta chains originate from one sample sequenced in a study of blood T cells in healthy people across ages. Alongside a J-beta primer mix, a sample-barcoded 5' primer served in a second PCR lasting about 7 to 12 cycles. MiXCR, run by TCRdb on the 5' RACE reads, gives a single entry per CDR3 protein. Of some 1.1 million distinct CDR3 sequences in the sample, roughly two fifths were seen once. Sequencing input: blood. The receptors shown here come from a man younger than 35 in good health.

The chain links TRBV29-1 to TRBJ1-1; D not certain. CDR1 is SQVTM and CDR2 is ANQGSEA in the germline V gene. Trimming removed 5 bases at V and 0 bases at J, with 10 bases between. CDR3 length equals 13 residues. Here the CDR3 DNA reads TGCAGCGTTAGCCCTCTAGTGAACACTGAAGCTTTCTTT. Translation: CSVSPLVNTEAFF.

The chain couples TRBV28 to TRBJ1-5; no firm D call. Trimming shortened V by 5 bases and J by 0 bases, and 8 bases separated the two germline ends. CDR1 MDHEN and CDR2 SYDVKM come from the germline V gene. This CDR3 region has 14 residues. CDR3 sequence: CASSLNPSNQPQHF. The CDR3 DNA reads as TGTGCCAGCAGTCTAAACCCTAGCAATCAGCCCCAGCATTTT.

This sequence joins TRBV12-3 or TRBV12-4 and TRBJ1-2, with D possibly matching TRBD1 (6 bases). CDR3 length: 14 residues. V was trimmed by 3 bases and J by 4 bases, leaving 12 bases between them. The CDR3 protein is CASSLDSELYGYTF. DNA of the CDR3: TGTGCCAGCAGTTTGGACAGTGAACTCTATGGCTACACCTTC.

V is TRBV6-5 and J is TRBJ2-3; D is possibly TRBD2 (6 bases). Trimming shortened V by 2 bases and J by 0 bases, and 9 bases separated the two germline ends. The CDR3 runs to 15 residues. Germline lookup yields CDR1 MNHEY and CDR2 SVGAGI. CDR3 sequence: CASSYAGLSTDTQYF. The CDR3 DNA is TGTGCCAGCAGTTACGCGGGACTTAGCACAGATACGCAGTATTTT.

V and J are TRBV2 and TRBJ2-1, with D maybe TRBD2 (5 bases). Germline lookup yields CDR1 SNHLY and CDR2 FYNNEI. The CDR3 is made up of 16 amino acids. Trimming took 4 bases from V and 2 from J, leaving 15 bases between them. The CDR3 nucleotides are TGTGCCAGCAGTGGAGAAGGTGGGAGCGCCTACAATGAGCAGTTCTTC. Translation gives CASSGEGGSAYNEQFF.

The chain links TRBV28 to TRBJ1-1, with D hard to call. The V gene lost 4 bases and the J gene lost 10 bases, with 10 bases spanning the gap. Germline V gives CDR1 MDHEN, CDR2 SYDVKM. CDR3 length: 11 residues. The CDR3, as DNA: TGTGCCAGCAGTTATCCTGAGGTAGCTTTCTTT. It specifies CASSYPEVAFF.

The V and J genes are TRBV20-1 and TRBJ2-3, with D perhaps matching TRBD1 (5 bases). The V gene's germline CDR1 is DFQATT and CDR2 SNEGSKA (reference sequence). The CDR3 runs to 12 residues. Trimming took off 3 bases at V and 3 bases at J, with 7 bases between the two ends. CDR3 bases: TGCAGTGCTAGGGACACTACAGATACGCAGTATTTT. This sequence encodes CSARDTTDTQYF.

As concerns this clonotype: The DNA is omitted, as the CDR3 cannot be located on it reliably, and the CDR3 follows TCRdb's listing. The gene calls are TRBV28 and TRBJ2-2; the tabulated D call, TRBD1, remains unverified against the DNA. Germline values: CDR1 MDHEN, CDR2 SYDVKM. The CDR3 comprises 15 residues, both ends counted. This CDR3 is CASSSSDRVGGELFF.

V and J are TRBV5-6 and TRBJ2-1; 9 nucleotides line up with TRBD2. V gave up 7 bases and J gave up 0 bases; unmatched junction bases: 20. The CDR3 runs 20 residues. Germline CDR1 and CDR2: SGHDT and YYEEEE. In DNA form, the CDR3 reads TGTGCCAGCTCTCCCGGGAAAGCGGGGGGTCTGACCTACTCCTACAATGAGCAGTTCTTC. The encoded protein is CASSPGKAGGLTYSYNEQFF.